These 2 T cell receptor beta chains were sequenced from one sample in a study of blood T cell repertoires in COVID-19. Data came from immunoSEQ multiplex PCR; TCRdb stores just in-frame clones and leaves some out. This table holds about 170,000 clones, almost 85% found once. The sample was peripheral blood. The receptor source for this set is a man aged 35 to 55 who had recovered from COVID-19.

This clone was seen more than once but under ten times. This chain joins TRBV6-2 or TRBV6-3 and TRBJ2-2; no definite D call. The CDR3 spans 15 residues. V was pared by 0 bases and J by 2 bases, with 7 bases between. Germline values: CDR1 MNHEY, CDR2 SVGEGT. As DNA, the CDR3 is TGTGCCAGCAGTTACTCTGACTCAAACACCGGGGAGCTGTTTTTT. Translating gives CASSYSDSNTGELFF.

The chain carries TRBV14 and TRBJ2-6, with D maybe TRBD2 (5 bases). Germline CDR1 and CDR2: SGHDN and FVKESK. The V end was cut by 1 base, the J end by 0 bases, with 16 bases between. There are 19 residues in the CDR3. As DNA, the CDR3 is TGTGCCAGCAGCCAAGTCGGGAAGTCATTGGCCTCTGGGGCCAACGTCCTGACTTTC. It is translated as CASSQVGKSLASGANVLTF.